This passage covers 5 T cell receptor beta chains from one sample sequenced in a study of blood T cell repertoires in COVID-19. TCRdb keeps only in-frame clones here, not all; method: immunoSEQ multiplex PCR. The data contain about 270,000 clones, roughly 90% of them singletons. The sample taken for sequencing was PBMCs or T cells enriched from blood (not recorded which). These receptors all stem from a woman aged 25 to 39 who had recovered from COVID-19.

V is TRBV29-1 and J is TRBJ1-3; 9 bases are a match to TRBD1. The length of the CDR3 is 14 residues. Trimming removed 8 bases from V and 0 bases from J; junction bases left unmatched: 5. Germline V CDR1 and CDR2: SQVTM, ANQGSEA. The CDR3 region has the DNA TGCAGCATCACAGGGGGCCTCTCTGGAAACACCATATATTTT. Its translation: CSITGGLSGNTIYF.

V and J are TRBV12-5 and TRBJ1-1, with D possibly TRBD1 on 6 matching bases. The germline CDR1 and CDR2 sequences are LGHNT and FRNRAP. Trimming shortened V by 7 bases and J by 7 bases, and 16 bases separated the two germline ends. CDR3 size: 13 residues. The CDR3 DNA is TGTGCTAGTGCCCTCTTCTCGGACAGTGAAGCTTTCTTT. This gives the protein CASALFSDSEAFF.

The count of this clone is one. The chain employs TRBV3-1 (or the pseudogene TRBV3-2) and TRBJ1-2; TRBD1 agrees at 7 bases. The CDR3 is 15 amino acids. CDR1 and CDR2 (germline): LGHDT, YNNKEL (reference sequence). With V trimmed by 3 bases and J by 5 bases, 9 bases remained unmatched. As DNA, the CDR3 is TGTGCCAGCAGCCATCGGTACGGGACAGAATATGGCTACACCTTC. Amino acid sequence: CASSHRYGTEYGYTF.

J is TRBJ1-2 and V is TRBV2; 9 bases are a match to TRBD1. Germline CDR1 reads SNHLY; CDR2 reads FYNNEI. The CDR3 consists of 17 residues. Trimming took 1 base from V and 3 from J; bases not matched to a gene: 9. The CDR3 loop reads CASSEDSLWTGDYGYTF. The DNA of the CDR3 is TGTGCCAGCAGTGAAGACTCTTTATGGACAGGGGACTATGGCTACACCTTC. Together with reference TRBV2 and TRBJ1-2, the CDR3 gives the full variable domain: EPEVTQTPSHQVTQMGQEVILRCVPISNHLYFYWYRQILGQKVEFLVSFYNNEISEKSEIFDDQFSVERPDGSNFTLKIRSTKLEDSAMYFCASSEDSLWTGDYGYTFGSGTRLTVV.

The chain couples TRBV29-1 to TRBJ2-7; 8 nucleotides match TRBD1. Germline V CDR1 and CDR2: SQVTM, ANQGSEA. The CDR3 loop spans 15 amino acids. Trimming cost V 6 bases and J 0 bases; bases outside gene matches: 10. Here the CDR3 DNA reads TGCAGCGTGGGGTTCTTACAGGGGGTCTCCTACGAGCAGTACTTC. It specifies CSVGFLQGVSYEQYF.